This T cell receptor beta chain appears in the sequencing data of a study of cytomegalovirus exposure and HLA in healthy donors (dated by TCRdb to 2015 to 2018). In terms of the full investigation: An earlier analysis of about 530 of the donors reported 276 Gb of sequence data and 95 million to 140 million unique TCR beta sequences obtained from about 179 million T cells. An early release covering more than 500 HLA-typed donors comprised about 290 gigabases of sequencing data and roughly 86 million unique TCR sequences. The genetic ancestry cluster associated with self-reported Caucasian donors included 65% to 90% of the approximately 410 genotyped donors. The study was designed to test whether signatures of past pathogen exposure could be identified by cataloging public T cell receptors. The study used immunosequencing to profile the T cell repertoires of several hundred subjects and linked those repertoires to cytomegalovirus serostatus. Along with the roughly 670-subject first cohort, a separate validation cohort of some 130 different subjects was used. To predict cytomegalovirus infection status, the study combined high-throughput TCR immunosequencing, statistical association of individual TCRs with disease status, and machine learning. To study patterns of TCR occurrence, a later analysis re-analyzed previously published TCR beta repertoires from 550 to 800 donors and added high-resolution HLA genotyping. In the later analysis, no new phenotypic data were used to find candidate immune exposures; instead, reliance was placed on TCR beta sequences and their occurrence across donors. An earlier analysis of around 640 of the donors used high-throughput TCR beta sequencing to judge whether each TCR beta V gene segment behaved as functional or pseudogenic. Donor age, sex, ethnicity and CMV serostatus were compiled together with the repertoire data. A later genetic analysis took genome-wide SNP genotypes for about 60% of the roughly 670 donors and used that subset as a discovery cohort. Every discovery cohort repertoire had been produced on one sequencing platform. HLA typing included class I and class II loci at four-digit resolution. The number of donors typed differed by locus, with about 629-630 for A, B, C, DRB1 and DQB1, 522 for DQA1, 600 to 610 for DPA1, and some 440 for DPB1. A handful of DR-DQ haplotypes were handled as single units for association and clustering because linkage in the cohort was strong. Among around 400 genotyped donors of the cohort, an average of approximately 200,000 unique TCR beta nucleotide sequences was sequenced per donor, of which about 18% were non-productive. General findings and caveats noted by the study authors: The study gave a list of 150 to 200 TCR beta chains associated with cytomegalovirus. According to a later analysis, most CMV-associated TCR beta chains appeared to be HLA-restricted, and the HLA associations seemed to be driven largely by CMV exposure. Broadly in line with IMGT annotations, most TCR beta V segments showed up in productive rearrangements about 87% or about 30% of the time in an earlier analysis of roughly 590 of the donors. The earlier analysis of approximately 590 of the donors excluded 15 to 20 rarely observed V segments, including chromosome 9 orphons, because counts were too low. Some IMGT-functional V segments, including TRBV6-2 and TRBV6-3, could not be distinguished by the 87-base-pair reads and were therefore excluded. In a later analysis, several top co-occurrence clusters were reported to appear linked to parvovirus B19, influenza, CMV and Epstein-Barr virus. A cluster of highly shared sequence variants was judged likely to represent a technical artifact of the sequencing pipeline. The authors suggested that the approach could potentially be generalized to other disease states and immunological phenotypes. A later analysis found that HLA-associated TCR beta chains were more clonally expanded and had lower generation probabilities than equally common non-associated chains. Sequencing depth was assumed to be roughly uniform across donors in the presence/absence analyses, though that assumption may not hold. In a later genetic analysis, fewer N-insertions in productive TCRs were reported among donors in an Asian-associated ancestry cluster than the 666-donor mean. In vitro tests confirmed that a few of the cytomegalovirus-associated TCR beta chains recognize cytomegalovirus antigens. When HLA alleles, especially DR and DQ, strongly co-occurred, attributing TCR associations to individual alleles was difficult. A later analysis found that TCR association rates varied across HLA loci, with DRB1 alleles showing the most associated TCRs and HLA-C alleles the fewest. An association between a missense DCLRE1C variant and V-gene and J-gene trimming of TCR beta chains was found in a later genetic analysis and replicated in an independent cohort. The classifier was reported to diagnose cytomegalovirus status with high specificity and sensitivity in both the original cohort and the validation cohort. This cohort had only TCR beta chains sequenced, and the lack of alpha or paired-chain data limited which features could be detected. Across donors, most TCR sequences were observed very rarely, whereas some public TCRs were present in many individuals. A further reported finding was that TCR beta sequences accurately predicted the HLA-A and HLA-B alleles for most subjects in the first cohort. Correlated functional status among segregating V segments might reflect linkage disequilibrium, but an unknown experimental factor could not be ruled out. At a false discovery rate of 0.05, a later analysis linked 16,000 or so TCR beta sequences to specific HLA alleles. CMV serostatus was the only immune exposure information available for the cohort. Because HLA typing was unavailable for some donors at each locus, only the typed subset was used in association tests.

V lost 1 base and J lost 4 bases; the stretch between them is 13 bases long. Inclusive of the bounding cysteine and phenylalanine, the CDR3 is 15 residues long. The kept DNA is CDR3 alone, 45 bases in frame from the first base. The germline V gene encodes CDR1 KGHSH and CDR2 LQKENI. On this clone: This receptor's antigen is unknown. Qualities for individual bases were not recorded, and no much larger clone is one base off.

In total, about 650 healthy bone marrow donors made up the cohort. At the time of sampling, every cohort member was nominally healthy, though immune exposures that went unrecorded were likely present. The donor tested CMV seropositive, placing the donor among the 250 to 350 seropositive members of the cohort. A peripheral blood sample was provided by each donor, and peripheral blood mononuclear cells were used for TCR beta sequencing. The Qiagen DNeasy Blood Extraction Kit was used to extract genomic DNA from the blood cell samples. The library was built by means of the immunoSEQ multiplex PCR assay. A mixture of 60 forward primers for TCR Vbeta segments and 13 reverse primers for TCR Jbeta segments was used in the multiplex PCR. The CDR3 region of rearranged TCR beta genes was amplified from genomic DNA with a multiplex PCR assay. Amplified TCR beta libraries were sequenced as 87-base-pair reads on the Illumina HiSeq System. The paper's data handling went like this. A later analysis tallied around 87 million unique TCR beta chains across the 700 or so repertoires, and approximately 9.9 million of those chains were shared by two or more donors. Raw reads were error-corrected and collapsed into unique sequences with a nearest-neighbor algorithm that merged closely related sequences to remove PCR and sequencing errors. Alignment of CDR3 sequences to IMGT reference sequences was used to assign V, D and J gene segments. For a sequence to be retained, at least a six-nucleotide match to both a V gene segment and a J gene segment was required. Rearrangements were classified as productive when the CDR3 lacked stop codons and remained in frame with V and J, and all other rearrangements were classified as non-productive. CDR3 was defined by IMGT convention, running from the second conserved V-encoded cysteine to the conserved J-encoded phenylalanine. The earlier analysis of about 590 of the donors excluded sequences that lacked an unambiguous match to a single V gene segment. In an earlier analysis of several hundred of the donors, V segments were called functional above 56.7% productive rearrangements and were called segregating when the between-donor standard deviation exceeded 5%. To diagnose cytomegalovirus status from the catalog of TCR beta chain sequences, a statistical classification framework was built. A later analysis assigned V and J genes by comparing TCR nucleotide sequences with IMGT/GENE-DB human TR gene sequences. The TCRdist pipeline was used in a later analysis to assign CDR3 sequences and most-parsimonious VDJ recombination scenarios. A later analysis defined each TCR beta chain by its CDR3 amino acid sequence plus V-gene family, and excluded reads lacking a unique V-gene family. In a later analysis, fewer than 650 highly shared, low-generation-probability nucleotide sequences were removed to address suspected cross-contamination and a sequencing artifact. A later analysis calculated a clonal expansion index for each public chain from normalized within-repertoire ranks of inferred template counts. In a later analysis, generation probabilities were computed using a VDJ recombination model fitted to out-of-frame rearrangements, and the results were checked against IGoR. In a later analysis, hypergeometric tests were used to score TCR-TCR, TCR-HLA and TCR-CMV co-occurrence, with a repertoire-size bias correction applied to TCR pairs. False discovery rates were estimated in a later analysis by permuting HLA or CMV assignments 20 times. In a later analysis, co-occurring TCRs were grouped with DBSCAN, and TCRdist sequence similarity was added when clustering was performed within HLA-allele-positive subsets. Co-occurrence clustering excluded repertoires with fewer than 30,000 or more than 120,000 public chains, plus five with anomalous nucleotide sharing. The source is immuneACCESS, and TCRdb retained only in-frame sequences with V and J called. Part of the clones is not carried over; for the studies checked, unresolved V genes explain less than half of this, and the remainder is unexplained. The V and J calls and clone size were taken over from that table, and D and trimming were inferred from the DNA. The sample contains around 160,000 clones, around 80% of them found a single time. 8.5% of the sample is held by the ten biggest clonotypes.

The sample comprised PBMCs. This TCR was recovered from a male donor in good health and CMV-seropositive. This receptor chain uses TRBV18 and TRBJ1-1; the D region possibly corresponds to TRBD1 (5 bases align). The CDR3 amino acid sequence is: CASSPRDGGGTEAFF. The nucleotide sequence is TGTGCCAGCTCACCACGGGACGGGGGTGGCACTGAAGCTTTCTTT.